This entry features one T cell receptor beta chain sequence. These data originate in a study of OX40 agonist ivuxolimab in advanced cancers. The assay was immunoSEQ multiplex PCR, and TCRdb's table has in-frame clones only and misses some. The sample includes 100,000 or so clones, roughly 80% seen only once; the top ten take roughly 5%. CDR1 is MNHEY and CDR2 is SMNVEV in the germline V gene (reference sequence). Trimming pared 0 bases from V and 7 bases from J, leaving 9 bases between. The CDR3 has 13 residues. This rearrangement joins TRBV27 to TRBJ1-1, with D unclear. The TCR was taken from an adult with an advanced solid tumor such as melanoma, head and neck, liver or kidney cancer. The sequencing here drew on CD4+ or CD8+ T cells sorted from blood, taken in a trial of the OX40 agonist ivuxolimab. Here the CDR3 reads CASSLSKGIEAFF. CDR3 nucleotides: TGTGCCAGCAGTTTATCGAAGGGAATTGAAGCTTTCTTT.